This entry lists 32 T cell receptor beta chains sequenced from one sample in a study of HIV-infected children after antiretroviral therapy interruption. The TCR library was built from RNA with a 3' RACE protocol and unique molecular identifiers. TCRdb redid the calling of the 3' RACE reads with MiXCR, one entry per CDR3 protein. Here the sample spans approximately 95,000 distinct CDR3 sequences, about 6.9% being singletons. As to treatment: PENTA 11 planned treatment interruption arm or continuous ART arm. Sequenced material: CD45RA+ CD4+ T cells from PBMCs, pooled from several time points, taken from a donor given antiretroviral therapy, either interrupted or continuous. Noted subset: naive CD4+ CD45RA+ CD45RO- T cells. These receptors were collected from a pool of human donors with HIV.

The table lists this clonotype with many counts. The rearrangement uses TRBV28 and TRBJ2-3; D gene unclear. V was cut by 8 bases and J by 2 bases, with 11 bases left in between. This CDR3 is 13 amino acids long. Germline assignment: CDR1 MDHEN and CDR2 SYDVKM. The CDR3 nucleotides are TGTGCCAGCTCTTGGTACCTCACAGATACGCAGTATTTT. It is translated as CASSWYLTDTQYF.

This clonotype was seen at least ten times. This chain joins TRBV11-3 and TRBJ1-6; D is unresolved. Trimming cost V 0 bases and J 4 bases, with 7 bases left between them. Germline assignment: CDR1 SGHNT and CDR2 YENEEA. The CDR3 is made up of 15 amino acids. Here the CDR3 reads CASSLDGNYNSPLHF. CDR3 DNA: TGTGCCAGCAGCTTAGATGGAAATTATAATTCACCCCTCCACTTT.

There are many counts of this clonotype. V usage is TRBV2 and J usage is TRBJ2-1; unclear D gene. This CDR3 has 13 residues. Germline V gene sequence: CDR1 SNHLY, CDR2 FYNNEI. The ends were cut back, 5 bases at V and 7 bases at J, with 12 bases in the middle. Written as DNA, the CDR3 is TGTGCCAGCAGTTTCCACGGGCAGAATGAGCAGTTCTTC. Amino acids: CASSFHGQNEQFF.

This clonotype was seen many times. The chain carries TRBV29-1 and TRBJ2-3, with D unresolved. CDR3 length equals 12 residues. V lost 4 bases to trimming and J lost 1 base, with 6 bases between them. Germline CDR1 reads SQVTM; CDR2 reads ANQGSEA. The CDR3 here is CSVVTRTDTQYF. As DNA, the CDR3 is TGCAGCGTTGTGACCCGCACAGATACGCAGTATTTT.

This clonotype occurred many times. The V call is TRBV27, the J call TRBJ1-2; weak D call: TRBD1 (5 bases). Germline CDR1 reads MNHEY; CDR2 reads SMNVEV (reference sequence). The CDR3 sequence is 13 residues long. The ends were cut back, 6 bases at V and 8 bases at J, with 16 bases in the middle. The CDR3 here is CASRGGTWEGYTF. The CDR3 DNA reads as TGTGCCAGCAGAGGAGGGACCTGGGAAGGCTACACCTTC.

V is TRBV10-3 and J is TRBJ2-3, with D unclear. Per the germline V gene, CDR1 is ENHRY and CDR2 is SYGVKD. The CDR3 runs to 12 residues. V dropped 3 bases and J dropped 2 bases, with 3 bases sitting between them. This CDR3 reads CAISDNTDTQYF. The CDR3, as DNA: TGTGCCATCAGTGACAACACAGATACGCAGTATTTT.

This clonotype was detected ten times or more. The chain joins TRBV2 to TRBJ1-1; unclear D gene. Trimming stripped 4 bases from V and 1 base from J, with 10 bases between. CDR3 length: 14 residues. Per germline, CDR1 SNHLY and CDR2 FYNNEI. The CDR3 reads CASSGRRSNTEAFF. CDR3 bases: TGTGCCAGCAGTGGAAGGCGGTCGAACACTGAAGCTTTCTTT.

This clonotype has more than one count but fewer than ten. The genes are TRBV11-3 and TRBJ2-2; 13 nucleotides agree with TRBD2. This CDR3 contains 16 residues. Looked up from germline, CDR1 is SGHNT and CDR2 is YENEEA. V trimming: 5 bases; J trimming: 5 bases; junction bases outside the gene matches: 5. This chain's CDR3 is CASSERGLAGTGELFF. DNA for the CDR3: TGTGCCAGCAGCGAAAGGGGACTAGCGGGGACCGGGGAGCTGTTTTTT.

This clonotype occurred many times. Sequence at one end of the junction differs from germline and may be a read error. This chain uses TRBV7-9 with TRBJ1-1, with unresolved D. The CDR3 extends over 14 amino acids. CDR1 SEHNR and CDR2 FQNEAQ come from the germline V gene (reference sequence). The CDR3 sequence is CASSPDTRNSEAFF. In nucleotides, the CDR3 is TGTGCCAGCAGCCCAGACACGAGGAACTCTGAAGCTTTCTTT.

The table lists this clonotype with many counts. The gene calls are TRBV7-3 and TRBJ1-1, with 7 bases that match TRBD1. In germline, CDR1 is SGHTA, CDR2 FQGTGA. Unmatched junction bases numbered 11, after V lost 5 bases and J lost 8 bases. The CDR3 consists of 14 residues. The CDR3 DNA reads TGTGCCAGCAGCCCCCAGGGGGGGAAGACCGAAGCTTTCTTT. Protein product: CASSPQGGKTEAFF.

The table lists this clonotype with many counts. The V call is TRBV19, the J call TRBJ1-5; TRBD1 matches at 10 bases. The CDR3 extends over 16 amino acids. Germline loops: CDR1 LNHDA, CDR2 SQIVND (reference sequence). V lost 2 bases to trimming and J lost 4 bases; unmatched junction nucleotides: 5. CDR3 in DNA: TGTGCCAGTAGTATAAAGACAGGGGGCATTAATCAGCCCCAGCATTTT. It is translated as CASSIKTGGINQPQHF. Combining the CDR3 with reference TRBV19 and TRBJ1-5 gives the whole variable domain DGGITQSPKYLFRKEGQNVTLSCEQNLNHDAMYWYRQDPGQGLRLIYYSQIVNDFQKGDIAEGYSVSREKKESFPLTVTSAQKNPTAFYLCASSIKTGGINQPQHFGDGTRLSIL.

In its sample, this clonotype was seen many times. The rearrangement uses TRBV5-1 and TRBJ1-2; D ambiguous. V was clipped by 3 bases and J by 4 bases, with 10 bases between them. There are 13 residues in the CDR3. Germline-derived CDR1 and CDR2 are SGHRS and YFSETQ. CDR3 sequence: CASSSEGGYGYTF. CDR3 coding DNA: TGCGCCAGCAGCTCTGAGGGTGGCTATGGCTACACCTTC.

This clonotype was found many times. This chain uses TRBV20-1 with TRBJ2-2; 7 nucleotides agree with TRBD2. Germline V gives CDR1 DFQATT, CDR2 SNEGSKA (reference sequence). J lost 7 bases, V lost 6 bases, and 8 bases had no gene match. The CDR3 length is 13 residues. Here the CDR3 reads CSAAGRGHGELFF. The CDR3 nucleotides are TGCAGTGCAGCTGGGAGGGGTCACGGGGAGCTGTTTTTT.

This clonotype was picked up many times. The chain combines TRBV6-2 or TRBV6-3 with TRBJ2-7, with D tentatively TRBD2 (6 bases). The CDR3 sequence is 19 residues long. The germline V gene has CDR1 MNHEY and CDR2 SVGEGT. V was shortened by 0 bases and J by 5 bases, with 26 bases between the two germline ends. CDR3 DNA: TGTGCCAGCAGTTACTCTGGAGGGAGTTTGTCCCCCCTCTGCCACGAGCAGTACTTC. This encodes CASSYSGGSLSPLCHEQYF.

The chain uses TRBV18 and TRBJ1-3; 7 bases align to TRBD1. The CDR3 totals 16 residues. CDR1 is KGHSH and CDR2 is LQKENI in the germline V gene. J was trimmed by 4 bases and V by 2 bases; bases with no gene match: 8. CDR3 amino acids: CASSPMIGTVGNTIYF. In DNA form, the CDR3 reads TGTGCCAGCTCACCAATGATCGGGACAGTCGGAAACACCATATATTTT.

The chain has TRBV4-2 and TRBJ2-2; TRBD1 agrees at 8 bases. Germline V gene sequence: CDR1 LGHNA, CDR2 YNFKEQ. After removal of 1 base from V and 1 base from J, the junction contained 5 bases not matched to a gene. The CDR3 totals 17 residues. The CDR3 here is CASSQVRGQGNTGELFF. DNA of the CDR3: TGTGCCAGCAGCCAAGTCAGGGGGCAGGGGAACACCGGGGAGCTGTTTTTT.

The chain is built from TRBV7-9 and TRBJ2-1; 11 bases align to TRBD2. The germline gives CDR1 SEHNR, CDR2 FQNEAQ (reference sequence). This CDR3 comprises 16 residues. The V segment lost 5 bases and the J segment 5 bases; nucleotides outside the gene matches: 8. The CDR3 DNA reads as TGTGCCAGCAGCGGTAGCGGGGGGGTAGGCCACAATGAGCAGTTCTTC. Protein sequence: CASSGSGGVGHNEQFF.

This clonotype came up many times. The chain employs TRBV3-1 and TRBJ2-7; TRBD2 matches at 14 bases. The length of the CDR3 is 15 residues. CDR1 and CDR2 from the germline V gene are LGHDT and YNNKEL (reference sequence). After removal of 3 bases from V and 2 bases from J, the junction contained 0 bases not matched to a gene. The CDR3 coding sequence is TGTGCCAGCAGCCAGACTAGCGGGGGGGCCTACGAGCAGTACTTC. Its translation is CASSQTSGGAYEQYF.

This clonotype appeared many times. The J gene is TRBJ2-1, the V gene TRBV5-6, with 13 nucleotides matching TRBD2. V trimming: 1 base; J trimming: 4 bases; junction bases outside the gene matches: 5. The germline CDR1 and CDR2 sequences are SGHDT and YYEEEE. The CDR3 runs 17 residues. The CDR3 DNA reads TGTGCCAGCAGCTTGCGGCCACTAGCGGGAGGGTACAATGAGCAGTTCTTC. The encoded protein is CASSLRPLAGGYNEQFF.

The chain carries TRBV12-2 and TRBJ2-7; the D call of TRBD1 is as the table states it, not checked on the DNA. TRBV12-2 is shown as a pseudogene. The CDR3 sequence is 14 residues long. As DNA, the CDR3 is TGTGCAAGTCGTTCCGGGACCGTACGAGAGGAGCAGTACTTC. Translating it yields CASRSGTVREEQYF.

This clonotype was seen many times. This rearrangement joins TRBV28 to TRBJ2-5; 7 bases match TRBD1. Germline V gene data show CDR1 as MDHEN and CDR2 as SYDVKM. The length of the CDR3 is 15 residues. Unmatched junction bases numbered 10, after V lost 8 bases and J lost 1 base. In DNA, the CDR3 is TGTGCCAGCCAAACAAAGGGGGCGTTCCAAGAGACCCAGTACTTC. The encoded protein is CASQTKGAFQETQYF.

This clonotype was counted at least ten times. The CDR3 is CASSQDPGRSYGYTF. For the CDR3, the DNA is TGTGCCAGCAGCCAAGATCCGGGGAGGAGCTATGGCTACACCTTC. The chain uses TRBV4-2 and TRBJ1-2; no firm D call. Looked up from germline, CDR1 is LGHNA and CDR2 is YNFKEQ. Trimming left V 0 bases short and J 4 bases short, with 12 bases between. This CDR3 region has 15 residues.

This clonotype was seen repeatedly, ten times or more. The V gene is TRBV29-1, the J gene TRBJ1-1; no reliable D call. CDR1 is SQVTM, CDR2 ANQGSEA, per germline. V lost 3 bases, J lost 2 bases, and 19 bases lay in between. CDR3 length: 16 residues. CDR3 in amino acids: CSVDPREPKKNTEAFF. The DNA for the CDR3 is TGCAGCGTTGACCCCCGAGAGCCGAAGAAAAACACTGAAGCTTTCTTT.

The table lists this clonotype with a few counts. The chain carries TRBV15 and TRBJ2-3; no clear D. Trimming cost V 8 bases and J 4 bases, with 4 bases left between them. In germline, CDR1 is LNHNV, CDR2 YYDKDF (reference sequence). This CDR3 has 10 amino acids. CDR3 loop: CATGSDTQYF. The CDR3 bases are TGTGCCACCGGTTCAGATACGCAGTATTTT.

This clonotype was counted at least ten times. The rearrangement links TRBV12-5 to TRBJ2-1; D may match TRBD1 or TRBD2 (5 bases each). Germline V gives CDR1 LGHNT, CDR2 FRNRAP. The CDR3 covers 13 residues. V gave up 4 bases and J gave up 7 bases, with 11 bases separating them. In DNA, the CDR3 is TGTGCTAGTGGTTCGGGACGGATGAATGAGCAGTTCTTC. Translated: CASGSGRMNEQFF.

This clonotype showed up many times. The chain joins TRBV20-1 to TRBJ2-5, with 8 nucleotides matching TRBD2. Germline V CDR1 and CDR2: DFQATT, SNEGSKA (reference sequence). This CDR3 region has 15 residues. With 5 bases clipped from V and 7 bases from J, the junction kept 15 bases outside the gene matches. CDR3 protein: CSAGTGGAIRATQYF. DNA for the CDR3: TGCAGTGCTGGGACGGGGGGGGCGATTCGGGCGACCCAGTACTTC.

This clonotype was seen repeatedly, ten times or more. The CDR3 spells CASSRRRPGYNSPLHF. The CDR3 coding sequence is TGTGCCAGCAGCCGGCGACGACCCGGCTATAATTCACCCCTCCACTTT. This rearrangement joins TRBV7-4 to TRBJ1-6; no definite D call. The CDR3 contains 16 residues. Trimming removed 5 bases from V and 3 bases from J, with 14 bases in between. CDR1 and CDR2 from the germline V gene are SGHVT and SQSDAQ.

Ten or more counts support this clonotype. The chain joins TRBV30 to TRBJ1-2; 8 bases match TRBD1. The CDR3 extends over 13 amino acids. The germline V gene has CDR1 GTSNPN and CDR2 SVGIG (reference sequence). The junction had 5 bases not matched to a gene; V was cut back by 3 bases and J by 5 bases. For the CDR3, the DNA is TGTGCCTGGAGCATCGGACAGGGATATGGCTACACCTTC. Protein product: CAWSIGQGYGYTF.

This clonotype came up many times. The chain is built from TRBV2 and TRBJ1-1; D unresolved. The CDR3 runs 13 residues. The germline V and J ends were trimmed by 8 bases and 1 base, with 11 bases remaining between them. Germline values: CDR1 SNHLY, CDR2 FYNNEI. The CDR3 loop is CASLQIPNTEAFF. The CDR3 DNA is TGTGCCAGCCTACAGATACCGAACACTGAAGCTTTCTTT.

This chain uses TRBV7-9 with TRBJ2-3, with no clear D. Trimming stripped 1 base from V and 4 bases from J, with 9 bases between. The CDR3 sequence is 14 residues long. Germline CDR1 is SEHNR and CDR2 is FQNEAQ (reference sequence). The CDR3 DNA is TGTGCCAGCAGCTTAGACCTTCTCCCAGATACGCAGTATTTT. Its protein product is CASSLDLLPDTQYF.

This sequence joins TRBV19 and TRBJ2-1; D is perhaps TRBD2 (6 bases). In germline, CDR1 is LNHDA, CDR2 SQIVND (reference sequence). The CDR3 length is 12 residues. The V and J ends lost 3 bases and 6 bases respectively, with 6 bases between them. For the CDR3, the DNA is TGTGCCAGTAGTATGGGGGGCAATGAGCAGTTCTTC. This translates into CASSMGGNEQFF.

This clonotype was detected many times. The chain uses TRBV5-6 and TRBJ2-7; TRBD2 is a possible D gene (6 bases). The V gene's germline CDR1 is SGHDT and CDR2 YYEEEE. There are 15 residues in the CDR3. Trimming took 5 bases from V and 3 from J, leaving 18 bases between them. The CDR3 DNA reads as TGTGCCAGCAGAGTTAGCGGAGAGATTTACTACGAGCAGTACTTC. Translating it yields CASRVSGEIYYEQYF.